This passage covers 11 T cell receptor beta chains from one sample sequenced in a study of shared clonotypes between healthy human individuals. The table came from immunoSEQ multiplex PCR; TCRdb's copy has only in-frame clones and leaves some out. The profile shows approximately 95,000 clones, 65% to 70% of them singletons. Sequenced sample: memory CD8+ T cells sorted from blood. Subset meaning: CD45RO+ cells pooled with CCR7-negative TemRA cells. Receptors were obtained from a man aged 25 to 45 in good health.

Of note for this clone: In the same sample, other DNA sequences code for this CDR3. The J gene is TRBJ2-5, the V gene TRBV13; 12 bases fit TRBD2. The V and J ends lost 5 bases and 3 bases, in that order; junction bases with no gene match: 4. The CDR3 is 15 residues long. The V gene's germline CDR1 is PRHDT and CDR2 FYEKMQ (reference sequence). In DNA, the CDR3 is TGTGCCAGCAGCCCCCGGACTAGCGGGGAAGAGACCCAGTACTTC. As protein: CASSPRTSGEETQYF. Complete variable domain (other parts from reference TRBV13 and TRBJ2-5): AAGVIQSPRHLIKEKRETATLKCYPIPRHDTVYWYQQGPGQDPQFLISFYEKMQSDKGSIPDRFSAQQFSDYHSELNMSSLELGDSALYFCASSPRTSGEETQYFGPGTRLLVL.

V gene TRBV7-9 combines with J gene TRBJ2-7, with TRBD2 as a possible D gene (6 bases). CDR1 and CDR2 (germline): SEHNR, FQNEAQ (reference sequence). Deletions cut 5 bases from V and 0 bases from J, with 20 bases between. The CDR3 runs to 17 residues. The CDR3 reads CASSEIPGVADSYEQYF. The CDR3 DNA is TGTGCCAGCAGCGAAATCCCGGGGGTAGCGGACTCCTACGAGCAGTACTTC.

The V call is TRBV5-6, the J call TRBJ2-7; D is undetermined. The CDR3 totals 14 residues. Trimming shortened V by 4 bases and J by 5 bases, and 16 bases separated the two germline ends. Germline V gene lookup returns CDR1 SGHDT and CDR2 YYEEEE. CDR3 DNA: TGTGCCAGCAGCCCCAAAGTGTACAGCCACGAGCAGTACTTC. Translation: CASSPKVYSHEQYF.

The gene calls are TRBV6-5 and TRBJ2-2, with 14 bases identical to TRBD2. Germline assignment: CDR1 MNHEY and CDR2 SVGAGI. The J segment lost 8 bases and the V segment lost 3 bases, leaving 5 bases of the junction unmatched. CDR3 length: 16 residues. The CDR3 nucleotides are TGTGCCAGCAGTTATCAGACTAGCGGGAGGGGGGGGGAGCTGTTTTTT. Its translation is CASSYQTSGRGGELFF.

Of note for this clone: It differs at one base from a far larger clone, so likely a read error. This chain connects TRBV6-1 to TRBJ2-5; TRBD1 aligns across 7 bases. Germline V CDR1 and CDR2: MNHNS, SASEGT. The CDR3 is made up of 14 amino acids. The CDR3 DNA follows: TGTGCCAGCAGTGACGGGACAGCACAAGAGGCCCAGTACTTC. Translation gives CASSDGTAQEAQYF.

The J gene is TRBJ2-7, the V gene TRBV5-6; no definite D call. This CDR3 is 14 amino acids long. The V gene's germline CDR1 is SGHDT and CDR2 YYEEEE. V gave up 2 bases and J gave up 3 bases, with 12 bases separating them. The CDR3 region has the DNA TGTGCCAGCAGCTTATATGGAACTTACTACGAGCAGTACTTC. Translation: CASSLYGTYYEQYF.

Here the CDR3 reads CASSELTSGRATDTQYF. The CDR3 DNA reads as TGTGCCAGCAGTGAATTGACTAGCGGGAGGGCCACAGATACGCAGTATTTT. The rearrangement uses TRBV2 and TRBJ2-3; 14 nucleotides align to TRBD2. Germline-derived CDR1 and CDR2 are SNHLY and FYNNEI. CDR3 size: 17 residues. V dropped 2 bases and J dropped 2; count of bases not matched to a gene: 3.

On this clone itself: One junction end disagrees with the germline gene, perhaps due to a read error. Other DNA sequences from this sample encode an identical CDR3 as well. This sequence joins TRBV7-7 and TRBJ2-2, with D tentatively TRBD2 (5 bases). Per germline, CDR1 SSHAT and CDR2 FNYEAQ (reference sequence). This CDR3 contains 17 residues. This CDR3 reads CASSLRTSGPNTGELFF. The CDR3 coding sequence is TGTGCTAGCAGCTTAAGAACAAGCGGTCCGAACACCGGGGAGCTGTTTTTT.

This chain links TRBV4-1 with TRBJ1-5, with 10 bases aligning to TRBD1. Germline V CDR1 and CDR2: MGHRA, YSYEKL. Trimming cost V 0 bases and J 5 bases; bases outside gene matches: 1. This CDR3 contains 15 residues. DNA for the CDR3: TGCGCCAGCAGCCAAGACGGGACAGGGGATCAGCCCCAGCATTTT. Amino acids: CASSQDGTGDQPQHF.

The chain joins TRBV4-2 to TRBJ2-1, with D perhaps TRBD2 (6 bases). Trimming took 0 bases from V and 7 from J, leaving 19 bases between them. The CDR3 totals 17 residues. Germline CDR1 and CDR2: LGHNA and YNFKEQ. Here the CDR3 DNA reads TGTGCCAGCAGCCAAGACCCAGGGTATCGGCTAGCGAATGAGCAGTTCTTC. Translated: CASSQDPGYRLANEQFF.

This clone was seen at least ten times. The chain carries TRBV6-4 and TRBJ2-3, with 9 positions matching TRBD2. CDR1 is MRHNA, CDR2 SNTAGT, per germline. Trimming at V came to 4 bases and at J to 1 base, leaving 0 bases not matched to a gene. This CDR3 contains 14 residues. This CDR3 reads CASSGTSGTDTQYF. In DNA form, the CDR3 reads TGTGCCAGCAGTGGGACTAGCGGCACAGATACGCAGTATTTT.